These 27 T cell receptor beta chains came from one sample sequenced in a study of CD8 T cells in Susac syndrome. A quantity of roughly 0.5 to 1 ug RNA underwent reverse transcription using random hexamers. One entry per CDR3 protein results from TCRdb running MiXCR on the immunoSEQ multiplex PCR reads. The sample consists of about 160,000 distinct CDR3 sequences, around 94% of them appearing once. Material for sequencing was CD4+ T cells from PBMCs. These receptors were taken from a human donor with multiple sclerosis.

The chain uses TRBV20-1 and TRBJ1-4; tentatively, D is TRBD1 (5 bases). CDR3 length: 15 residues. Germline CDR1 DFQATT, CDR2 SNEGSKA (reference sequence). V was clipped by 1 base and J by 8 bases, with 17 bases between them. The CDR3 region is CSARARPTREEKLFF. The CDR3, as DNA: TGCAGTGCTAGAGCTCGGCCTACCAGGGAGGAAAAACTGTTTTTT.

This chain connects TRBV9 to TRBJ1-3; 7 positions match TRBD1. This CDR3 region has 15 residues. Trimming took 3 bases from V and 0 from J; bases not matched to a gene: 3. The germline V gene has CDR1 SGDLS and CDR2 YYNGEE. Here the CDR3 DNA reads TGTGCCAGCAGCGCGGGACAGCTCTCTGGAAACACCATATATTTT. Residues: CASSAGQLSGNTIYF.

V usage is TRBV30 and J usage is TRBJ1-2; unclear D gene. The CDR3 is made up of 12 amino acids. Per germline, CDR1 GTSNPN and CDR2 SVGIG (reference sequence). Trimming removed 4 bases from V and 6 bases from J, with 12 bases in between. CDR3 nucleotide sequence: TGTGCCTGGAAGGGTGGAGCGCATGGCTACACCTTC. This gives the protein CAWKGGAHGYTF. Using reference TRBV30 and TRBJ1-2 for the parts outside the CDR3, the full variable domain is SQTIHQWPATLVQPVGSPLSLECTVEGTSNPNLYWYRQAAGRGLQLLFYSVGIGQISSEVPQNLSASRPQDRQFILSSKKLLLSDSGFYLCAWKGGAHGYTFGSGTRLTVV.

This CDR3 is CASMWDSGKSSYEQYF. The CDR3 DNA reads as TGTGCCAGCATGTGGGACTCCGGGAAAAGCTCCTACGAGCAGTACTTC. The J gene is TRBJ2-7, the V gene TRBV6-2 or TRBV6-3; possibly TRBD2 for D (6 bases). The CDR3 runs 16 residues. CDR1 and CDR2 (germline): MNHEY, SVGEGT. V lost 7 bases and J 0 bases, leaving 19 bases between the germline ends.

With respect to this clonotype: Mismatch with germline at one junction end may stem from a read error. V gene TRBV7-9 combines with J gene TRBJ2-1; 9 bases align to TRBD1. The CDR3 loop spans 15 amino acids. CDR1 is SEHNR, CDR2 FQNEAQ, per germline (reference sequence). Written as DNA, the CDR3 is TGTGCCAGCAGCGCCGGGACAGGGTACTACAATGGGCAGTTCTTC. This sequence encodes CASSAGTGYYNGQFF.

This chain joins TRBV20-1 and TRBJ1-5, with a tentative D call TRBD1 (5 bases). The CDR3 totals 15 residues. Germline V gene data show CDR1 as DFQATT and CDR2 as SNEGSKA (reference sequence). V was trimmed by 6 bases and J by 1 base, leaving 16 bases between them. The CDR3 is CSALGAGPSNQPQHF. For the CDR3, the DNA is TGCAGTGCGCTTGGGGCAGGGCCGAGCAATCAGCCCCAGCATTTT.

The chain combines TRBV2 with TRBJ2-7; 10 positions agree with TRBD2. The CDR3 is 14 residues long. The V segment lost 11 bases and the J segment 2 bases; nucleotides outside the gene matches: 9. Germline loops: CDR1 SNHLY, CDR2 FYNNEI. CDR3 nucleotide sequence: TGTGCCGGAACCACTAGCGGGGTCACCTACGAGCAGTACTTC. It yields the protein CAGTTSGVTYEQYF.

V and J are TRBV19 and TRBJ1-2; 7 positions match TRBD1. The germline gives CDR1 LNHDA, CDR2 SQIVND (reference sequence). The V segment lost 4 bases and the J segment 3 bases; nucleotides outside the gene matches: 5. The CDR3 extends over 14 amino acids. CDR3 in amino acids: CASSKGQSDYGYTF. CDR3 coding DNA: TGTGCCAGTAGTAAGGGACAGAGTGACTATGGCTACACCTTC.

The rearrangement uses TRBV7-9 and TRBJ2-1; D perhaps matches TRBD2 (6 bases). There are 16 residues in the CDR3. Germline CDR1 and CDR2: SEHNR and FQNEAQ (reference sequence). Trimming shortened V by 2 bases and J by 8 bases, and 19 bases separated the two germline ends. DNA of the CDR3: TGTGCCAGCAGCTTATTTCTTCGACTAGTGAGGCATGAGCAGTTCTTC. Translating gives CASSLFLRLVRHEQFF. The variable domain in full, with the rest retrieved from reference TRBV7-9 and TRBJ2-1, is DTGVSQNPRHKITKRGQNVTFRCDPISEHNRLYWYRQTLGQGPEFLTYFQNEAQLEKSRLLSDRFSAERPKGSFSTLEIQRTEQGDSAMYLCASSLFLRLVRHEQFFGPGTRLTVL.

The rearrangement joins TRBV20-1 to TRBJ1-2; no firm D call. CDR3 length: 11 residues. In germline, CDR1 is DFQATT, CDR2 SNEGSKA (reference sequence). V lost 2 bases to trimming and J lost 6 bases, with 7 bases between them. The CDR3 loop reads CSARITNGYTF. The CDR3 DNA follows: TGCAGTGCTAGAATCACTAATGGCTACACCTTC.

Here the CDR3 reads CASSQEGGTPLHF. The CDR3 DNA is TGCGCCAGCAGCCAAGAGGGAGGGACACCCCTCCACTTT. The chain joins TRBV4-3 to TRBJ1-6; D is unclear. The V and J ends lost 0 bases and 11 bases respectively, with 8 bases between them. Looked up from germline, CDR1 is LGHNA and CDR2 is YSLEER. The CDR3 totals 13 residues.

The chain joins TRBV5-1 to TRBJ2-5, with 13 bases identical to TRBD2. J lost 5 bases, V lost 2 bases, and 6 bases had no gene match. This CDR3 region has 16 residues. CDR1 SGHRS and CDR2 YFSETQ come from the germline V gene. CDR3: CASSLGTSGDTETQYF. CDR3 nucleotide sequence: TGCGCCAGCAGCTTAGGGACTAGCGGGGACACGGAGACCCAGTACTTC.

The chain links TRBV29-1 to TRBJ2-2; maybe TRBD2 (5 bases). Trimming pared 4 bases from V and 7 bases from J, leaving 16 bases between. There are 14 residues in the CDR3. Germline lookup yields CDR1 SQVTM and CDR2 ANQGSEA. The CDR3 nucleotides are TGCAGCGTTGGCGCCGGGAACACCGGCGGGGAGCTGTTTTTT. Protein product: CSVGAGNTGGELFF.

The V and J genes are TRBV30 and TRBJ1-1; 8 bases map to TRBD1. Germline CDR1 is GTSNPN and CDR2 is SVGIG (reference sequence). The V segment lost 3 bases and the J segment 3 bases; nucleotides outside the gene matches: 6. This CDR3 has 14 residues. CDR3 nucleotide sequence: TGTGCCTGGAGGGGGCAGGGGGCGCACACTGAAGCTTTCTTT. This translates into CAWRGQGAHTEAFF.

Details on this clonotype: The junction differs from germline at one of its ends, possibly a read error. Here the CDR3 reads CASSPQGRGNQPQHF. The CDR3, as DNA: TGTGCCAGCTCACCACAAGGCAGGGGCAACCAGCCCCAGCATTTT. The chain carries TRBV18 and TRBJ1-5; D perhaps matches TRBD1 (6 bases). Looked up from germline, CDR1 is KGHSH and CDR2 is LQKENI. The CDR3 is 15 residues long.

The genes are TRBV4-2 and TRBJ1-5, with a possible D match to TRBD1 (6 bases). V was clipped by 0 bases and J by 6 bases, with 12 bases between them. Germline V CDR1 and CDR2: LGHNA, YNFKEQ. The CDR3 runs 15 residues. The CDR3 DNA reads TGTGCCAGCAGCCAAGATGTACAGGGAGGTCAGCCCCAGCATTTT. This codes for CASSQDVQGGQPQHF.

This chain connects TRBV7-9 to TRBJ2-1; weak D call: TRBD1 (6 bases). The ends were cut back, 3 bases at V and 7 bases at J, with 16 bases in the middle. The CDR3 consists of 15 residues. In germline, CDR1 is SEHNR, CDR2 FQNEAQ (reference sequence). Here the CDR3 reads CASSLGAVRGNEQFF. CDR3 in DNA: TGTGCCAGCAGCTTGGGGGCGGTCCGAGGGAATGAGCAGTTCTTC.

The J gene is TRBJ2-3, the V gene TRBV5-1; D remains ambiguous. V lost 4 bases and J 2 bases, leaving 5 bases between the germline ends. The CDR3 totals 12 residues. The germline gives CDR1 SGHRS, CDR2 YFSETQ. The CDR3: CASSGDTDTQYF. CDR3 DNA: TGCGCCAGCAGCGGGGACACAGATACGCAGTATTTT.

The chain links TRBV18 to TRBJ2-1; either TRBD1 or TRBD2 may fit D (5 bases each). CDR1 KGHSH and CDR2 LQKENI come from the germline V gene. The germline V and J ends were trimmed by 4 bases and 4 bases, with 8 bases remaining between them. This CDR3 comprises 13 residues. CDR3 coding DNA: TGTGCCAGCTCACGGGACGATTACAATGAGCAGTTCTTC. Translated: CASSRDDYNEQFF.

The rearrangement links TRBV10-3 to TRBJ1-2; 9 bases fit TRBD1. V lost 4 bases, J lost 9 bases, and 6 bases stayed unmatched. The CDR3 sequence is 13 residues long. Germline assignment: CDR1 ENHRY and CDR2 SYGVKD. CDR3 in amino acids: CAISGDRESSYTF. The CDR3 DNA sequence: TGTGCCATCAGTGGGGACAGGGAAAGTAGCTACACCTTC.

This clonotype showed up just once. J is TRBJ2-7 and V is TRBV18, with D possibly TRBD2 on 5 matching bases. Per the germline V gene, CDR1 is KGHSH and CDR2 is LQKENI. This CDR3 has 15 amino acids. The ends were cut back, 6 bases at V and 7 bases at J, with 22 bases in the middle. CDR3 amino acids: CASSLRTERGSEQYF. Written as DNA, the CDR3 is TGTGCCAGCTCCCTCCGGACGGAACGAGGGTCGGAGCAGTACTTC.

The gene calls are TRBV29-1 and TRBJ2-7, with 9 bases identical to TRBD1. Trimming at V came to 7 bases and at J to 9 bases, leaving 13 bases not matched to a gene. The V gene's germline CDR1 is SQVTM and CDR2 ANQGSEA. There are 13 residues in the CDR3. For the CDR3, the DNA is TGCAGCGCTGCAGGGACAGGGATGTTAGGGCAGTACTTC. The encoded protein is CSAAGTGMLGQYF.

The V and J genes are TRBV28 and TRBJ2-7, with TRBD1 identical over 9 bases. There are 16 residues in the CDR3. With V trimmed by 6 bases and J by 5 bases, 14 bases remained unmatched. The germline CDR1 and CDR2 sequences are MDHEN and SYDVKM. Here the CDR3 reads CASRKRWTGEVDEQYF. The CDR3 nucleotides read TGTGCCAGCAGGAAGAGATGGACAGGGGAGGTCGACGAGCAGTACTTC.

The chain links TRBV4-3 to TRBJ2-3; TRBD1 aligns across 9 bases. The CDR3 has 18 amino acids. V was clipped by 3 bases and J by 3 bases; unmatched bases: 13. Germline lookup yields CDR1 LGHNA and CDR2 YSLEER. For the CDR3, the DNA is TGCGCCAGCAGCCAGGGGCTCGTTCCGGGACAGGGAACAGATACGCAGTATTTT. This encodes CASSQGLVPGQGTDTQYF.

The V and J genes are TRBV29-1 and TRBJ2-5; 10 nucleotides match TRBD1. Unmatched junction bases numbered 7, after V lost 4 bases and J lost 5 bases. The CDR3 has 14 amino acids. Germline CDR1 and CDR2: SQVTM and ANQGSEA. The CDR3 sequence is CSVAPGTGEETQYF. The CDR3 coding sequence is TGCAGCGTTGCCCCCGGGACAGGGGAGGAGACCCAGTACTTC.

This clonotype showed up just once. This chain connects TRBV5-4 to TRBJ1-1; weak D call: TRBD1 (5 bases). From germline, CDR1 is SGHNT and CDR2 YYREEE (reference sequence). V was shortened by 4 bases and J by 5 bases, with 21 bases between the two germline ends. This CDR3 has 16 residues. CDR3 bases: TGTGCCAGCAGCCCACCGGGACCGAACGCTGGGACTGAAGCTTTCTTT. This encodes CASSPPGPNAGTEAFF.

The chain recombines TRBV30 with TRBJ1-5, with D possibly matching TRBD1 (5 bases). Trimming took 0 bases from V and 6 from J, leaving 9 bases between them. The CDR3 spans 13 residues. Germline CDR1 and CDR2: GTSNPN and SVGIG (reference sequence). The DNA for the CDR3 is TGTGCCTGGAGTGTAAGGACAAGTCAGCCCCAGCATTTT. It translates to CAWSVRTSQPQHF.